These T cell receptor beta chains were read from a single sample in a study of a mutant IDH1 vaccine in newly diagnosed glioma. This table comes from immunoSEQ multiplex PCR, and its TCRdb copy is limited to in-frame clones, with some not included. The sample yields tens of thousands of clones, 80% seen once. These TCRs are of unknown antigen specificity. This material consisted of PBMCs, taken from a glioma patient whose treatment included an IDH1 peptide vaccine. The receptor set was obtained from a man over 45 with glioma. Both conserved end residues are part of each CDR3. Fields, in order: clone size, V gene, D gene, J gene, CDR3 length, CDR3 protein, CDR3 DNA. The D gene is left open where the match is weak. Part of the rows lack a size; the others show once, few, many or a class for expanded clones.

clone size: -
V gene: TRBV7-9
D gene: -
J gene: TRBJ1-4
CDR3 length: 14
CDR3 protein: CASSLGRHNEKLFF
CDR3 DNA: TGTGCCAGCAGCTTAGGCAGGCACAATGAAAAACTGTTTTTT

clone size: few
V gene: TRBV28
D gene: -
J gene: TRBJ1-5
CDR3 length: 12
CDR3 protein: CASRVKGKPQHF
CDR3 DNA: TGTGCCAGCAGGGTAAAAGGAAAGCCCCAGCATTTT

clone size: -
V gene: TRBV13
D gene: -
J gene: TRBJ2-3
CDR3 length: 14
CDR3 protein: CASSLAESTDTQYF
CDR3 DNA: TGTGCCAGCAGCTTAGCGGAAAGCACAGATACGCAGTATTTT

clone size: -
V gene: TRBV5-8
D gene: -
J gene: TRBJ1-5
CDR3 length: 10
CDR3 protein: CASSNQPQHF
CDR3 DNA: TGTGCCAGCAGCAATCAGCCCCAGCATTTT

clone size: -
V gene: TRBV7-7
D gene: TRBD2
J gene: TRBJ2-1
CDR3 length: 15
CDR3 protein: CASSLVAGDDNEQFF
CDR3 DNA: TGTGCTAGCAGCTTAGTGGCGGGAGATGACAATGAGCAGTTCTTC

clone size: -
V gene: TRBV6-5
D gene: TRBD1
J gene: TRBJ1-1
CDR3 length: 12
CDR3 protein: CASSTRTGEAFF
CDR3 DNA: TGTGCCAGCAGTACCCGGACAGGGGAAGCTTTCTTT

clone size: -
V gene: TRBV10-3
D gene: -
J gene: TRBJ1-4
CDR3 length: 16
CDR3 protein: CAISESRDGGNEKLFF
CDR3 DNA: TGTGCCATCAGTGAGAGCCGGGACGGAGGCAATGAAAAACTGTTTTTT

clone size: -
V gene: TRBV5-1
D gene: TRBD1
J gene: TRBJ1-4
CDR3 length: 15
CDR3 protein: CASSSTGAPNEKLFF
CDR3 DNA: TGCGCCAGCAGCTCAACAGGGGCACCTAATGAAAAACTGTTTTTT

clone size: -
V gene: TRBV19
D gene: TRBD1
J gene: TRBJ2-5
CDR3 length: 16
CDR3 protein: CASSHPGTGYQETQYF
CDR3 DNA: TGTGCCAGTAGTCACCCCGGGACAGGGTACCAAGAGACCCAGTACTTC

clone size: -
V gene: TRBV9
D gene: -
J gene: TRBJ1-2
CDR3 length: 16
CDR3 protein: CASSVDTLGGPGGYTF
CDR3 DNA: TGTGCCAGCAGCGTAGACACTCTAGGGGGGCCAGGTGGCTACACCTTC

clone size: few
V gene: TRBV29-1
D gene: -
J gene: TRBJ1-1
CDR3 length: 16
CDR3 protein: CSVGGWRDNMNTEAFF
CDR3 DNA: TGCAGCGTAGGGGGTTGGCGAGACAACATGAACACTGAAGCTTTCTTT

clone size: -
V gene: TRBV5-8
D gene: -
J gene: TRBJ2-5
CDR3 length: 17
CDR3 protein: CASSLVLQGGGQETQYF
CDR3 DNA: TGTGCCAGCAGCTTGGTACTGCAGGGAGGTGGCCAAGAGACCCAGTACTTC

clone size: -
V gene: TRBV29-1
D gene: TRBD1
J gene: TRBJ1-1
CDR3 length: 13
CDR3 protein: CSVRTGGNTEAFF
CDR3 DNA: TGCAGCGTTAGGACAGGCGGGAACACTGAAGCTTTCTTT

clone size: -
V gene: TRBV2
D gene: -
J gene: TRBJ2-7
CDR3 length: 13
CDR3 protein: CASKSGSSYEQYF
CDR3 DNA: TGTGCCAGCAAGTCAGGGAGCTCCTACGAGCAGTACTTC

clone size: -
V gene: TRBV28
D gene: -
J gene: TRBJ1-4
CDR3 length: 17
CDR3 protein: CASSPGSSLGDGGKLFF
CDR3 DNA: TGTGCCAGCAGCCCGGGATCTTCACTTGGGGACGGGGGAAAACTGTTTTTT

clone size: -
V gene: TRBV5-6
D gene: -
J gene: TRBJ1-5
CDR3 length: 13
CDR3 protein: CASSQDRNQPQHF
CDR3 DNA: TGTGCCAGCAGCCAGGACAGAAATCAGCCCCAGCATTTT

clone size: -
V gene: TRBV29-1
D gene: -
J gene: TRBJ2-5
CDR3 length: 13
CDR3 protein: CSVEGRLKETQYF
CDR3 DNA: TGCAGCGTTGAGGGACGCCTTAAAGAGACCCAGTACTTC

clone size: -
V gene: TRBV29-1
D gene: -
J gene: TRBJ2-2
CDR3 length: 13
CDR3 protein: CSVGNANTGELFF
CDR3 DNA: TGCAGCGTAGGAAACGCGAACACCGGGGAGCTGTTTTTT

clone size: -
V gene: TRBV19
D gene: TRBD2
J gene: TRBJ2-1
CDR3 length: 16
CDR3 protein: CASSTLLAGGSNEQFF
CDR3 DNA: TGTGCCAGTAGTACCTTACTAGCGGGGGGCTCCAATGAGCAGTTCTTC

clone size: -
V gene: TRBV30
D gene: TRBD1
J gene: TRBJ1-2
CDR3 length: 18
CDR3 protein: CAWNSLWGQGPSNYGYTF
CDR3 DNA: TGTGCCTGGAATAGCTTGTGGGGACAGGGACCCTCAAACTATGGCTACACCTTC

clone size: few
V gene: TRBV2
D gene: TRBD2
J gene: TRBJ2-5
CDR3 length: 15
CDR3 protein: CASSGGTSGVKTQYF
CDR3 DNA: TGTGCCAGCAGTGGGGGGACTAGCGGGGTTAAGACCCAGTACTTC

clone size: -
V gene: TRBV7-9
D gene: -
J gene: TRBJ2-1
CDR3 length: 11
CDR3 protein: CASSPRDHPFF
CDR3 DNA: TGTGCCAGCAGCCCCCGGGACCACCCGTTCTTC

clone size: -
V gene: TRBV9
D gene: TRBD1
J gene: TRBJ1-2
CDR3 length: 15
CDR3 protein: CASSASGTGDNGYTF
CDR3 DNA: TGTGCCAGCAGCGCATCCGGGACAGGGGATAATGGCTACACCTTC

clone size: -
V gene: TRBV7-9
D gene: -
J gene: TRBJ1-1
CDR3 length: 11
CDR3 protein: CASSVQREAFF
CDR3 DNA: TGTGCCAGCAGCGTACAGCGAGAAGCTTTCTTT

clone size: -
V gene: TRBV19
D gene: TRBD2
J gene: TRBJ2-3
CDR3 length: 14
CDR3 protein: CASSFSGRPDTQYF
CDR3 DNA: TGTGCCAGTAGTTTTAGCGGGAGGCCAGATACGCAGTATTTT

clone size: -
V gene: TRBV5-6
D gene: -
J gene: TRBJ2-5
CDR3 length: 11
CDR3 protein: CASTAGETQYF
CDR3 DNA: TGTGCCAGCACGGCCGGGGAGACCCAGTACTTC

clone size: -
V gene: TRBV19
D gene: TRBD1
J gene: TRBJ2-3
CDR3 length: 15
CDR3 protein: CASSIGGQGIDTQYF
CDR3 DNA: TGTGCCAGTAGTATAGGGGGACAGGGAATAGATACGCAGTATTTT

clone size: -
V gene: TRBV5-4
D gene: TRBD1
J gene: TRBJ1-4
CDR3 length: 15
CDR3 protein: CASSVGTGGVEKLFF
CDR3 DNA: TGTGCCAGCAGCGTTGGGACAGGGGGGGTTGAAAAACTGTTTTTT

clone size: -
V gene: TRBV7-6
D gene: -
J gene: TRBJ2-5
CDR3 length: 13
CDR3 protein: CASSPSFGETQYF
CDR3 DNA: TGTGCCAGCAGCCCCTCCTTTGGCGAGACCCAGTACTTC

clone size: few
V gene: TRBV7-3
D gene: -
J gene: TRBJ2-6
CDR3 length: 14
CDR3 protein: CASSPLSGANVLTF
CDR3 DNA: TGTGCCAGCAGCCCCTTATCTGGGGCCAACGTCCTGACTTTC

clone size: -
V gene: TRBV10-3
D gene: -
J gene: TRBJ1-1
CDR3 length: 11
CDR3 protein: CAISEGREAFF
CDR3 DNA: TGTGCCATCAGTGAAGGGCGCGAAGCTTTCTTT

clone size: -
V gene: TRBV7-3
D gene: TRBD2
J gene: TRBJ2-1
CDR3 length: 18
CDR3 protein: CASSLGTSGGFRRDEQFF
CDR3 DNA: TGTGCCAGCAGCTTGGGCACGAGCGGGGGGTTCCGTCGTGATGAGCAGTTCTTC

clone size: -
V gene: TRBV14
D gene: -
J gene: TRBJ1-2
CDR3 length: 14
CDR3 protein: CASSQEFPGGDYTF
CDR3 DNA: TGTGCCAGCAGCCAAGAGTTCCCAGGAGGGGACTACACCTTC

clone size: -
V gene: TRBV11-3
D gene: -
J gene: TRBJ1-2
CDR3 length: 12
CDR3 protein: CASSSDGRGYTF
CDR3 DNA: TGTGCCAGCAGCTCGGACGGGCGTGGCTACACCTTC

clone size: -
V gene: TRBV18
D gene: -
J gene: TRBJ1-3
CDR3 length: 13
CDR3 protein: CASSPAPGNTIYF
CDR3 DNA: TGTGCCAGCTCCCCCGCACCTGGAAACACCATATATTTT

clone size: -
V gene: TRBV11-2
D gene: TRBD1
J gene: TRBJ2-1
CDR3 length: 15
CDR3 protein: CASSLAGTGGWEQFF
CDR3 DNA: TGTGCCAGCAGCTTGGCCGGGACAGGGGGCTGGGAGCAGTTCTTC

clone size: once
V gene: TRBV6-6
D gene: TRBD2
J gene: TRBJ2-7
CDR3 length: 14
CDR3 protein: CATLGAGGTYEQYF
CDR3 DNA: TGTGCCACCCTGGGAGCGGGAGGGACATACGAGCAGTACTTC

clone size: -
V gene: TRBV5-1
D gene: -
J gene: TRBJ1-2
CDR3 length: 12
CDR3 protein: CASRAGRLGYTF
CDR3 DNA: TGCGCCAGCAGGGCAGGGAGATTGGGCTACACCTTC

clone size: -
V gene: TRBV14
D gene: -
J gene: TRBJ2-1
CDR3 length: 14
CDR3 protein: CASSQHLDGNEQFF
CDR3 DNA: TGTGCCAGCAGCCAACATCTAGACGGCAATGAGCAGTTCTTC

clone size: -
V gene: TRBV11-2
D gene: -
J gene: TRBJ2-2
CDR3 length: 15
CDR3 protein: CASSIRGGGGGELFF
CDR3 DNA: TGTGCCAGCAGTATAAGGGGAGGAGGTGGCGGGGAGCTGTTTTTT

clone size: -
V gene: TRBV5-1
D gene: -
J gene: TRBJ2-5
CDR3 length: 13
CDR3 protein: CASSLGQKETQYF
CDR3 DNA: TGCGCCAGCAGCTTAGGACAGAAAGAGACCCAGTACTTC

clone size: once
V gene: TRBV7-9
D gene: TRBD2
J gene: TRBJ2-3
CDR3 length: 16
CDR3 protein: CASSLALAGGTDTQYF
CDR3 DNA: TGTGCCAGCAGCTTAGCCCTAGCGGGGGGAACAGATACGCAGTATTTT

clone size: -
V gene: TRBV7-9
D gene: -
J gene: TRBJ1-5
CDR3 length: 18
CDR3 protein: CASSLGYAAQRGNQPQHF
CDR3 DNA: TGTGCCAGCAGCTTAGGCTATGCGGCCCAAAGGGGCAATCAGCCCCAGCATTTT

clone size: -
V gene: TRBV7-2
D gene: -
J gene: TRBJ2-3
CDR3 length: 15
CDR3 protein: CASSSLGGGGDTQYF
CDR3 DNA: TGTGCCAGCAGCTCCTTGGGGGGGGGCGGTGATACGCAGTATTTT

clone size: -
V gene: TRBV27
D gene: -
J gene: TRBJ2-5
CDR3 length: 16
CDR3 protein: CASSTYRVSKQETQYF
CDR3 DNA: TGTGCCAGCAGCACCTACAGGGTTTCGAAGCAAGAGACCCAGTACTTC